This T cell receptor (beta chain) was retrieved from a study of glioma-infiltrating T cells. The CDR3 length is 14 residues. Per the germline V gene, CDR1 is SQVTM and CDR2 is ANQGSEA. V was shortened by 6 bases and J by 5 bases, with 17 bases between the two germline ends. The sample holds many counts of this clonotype. Its matching antigen is unknown. Findings of the study overall: CDR3 overlap between tissue and blood was very small.

The iRepertoire nested amplicon-rescue multiplex PCR amplified TCR alpha and beta CDR3s from RNA. For one-step reverse transcription and amplification, about 85-400 ng of tissue mRNA or PBMC total RNA was used. Each CDR3 protein is one row after TCRdb ran MiXCR on the multiplex PCR reads. The sample includes over 100,000 distinct CDR3 sequences, 20% to 30% of them seen just once. Sequenced input: glioma tissue, nonneoplastic brain tissue, or PBMCs (not recorded which). This TCR was sampled from a human donor with low-grade glioma or glioblastoma, undergoing nonglioma brain surgery, or in good health (not recorded which). This chain links TRBV29-1 with TRBJ1-5; D unresolved. The CDR3 sequence is CSVPSGRIDQPQHF. CDR3 nucleotide sequence: TGCAGCGTACCCTCCGGACGGATCGATCAGCCCCAGCATTTT.